These 13 T cell receptor beta chains were all obtained from the same sample, sequenced in a study of blood T cell repertoires in COVID-19. Assay used: immunoSEQ multiplex PCR; TCRdb lists only in-frame clones, some missing. This sample has around 210,000 clones; around 90% occur once, and the top ten carry 6.5% to 9%. The sample consisted of PBMCs or T cells enriched from blood (not recorded which). Every receptor here comes from a woman aged 18-29 years who had recovered from COVID-19.

The rearrangement joins TRBV11-1 to TRBJ2-3; perhaps TRBD1 as D (5 bases). The germline V and J ends were trimmed by 8 bases and 3 bases, with 15 bases remaining between them. The CDR3 runs to 14 residues. Germline V gene sequence: CDR1 SGHAT, CDR2 FQDESV (reference sequence). CDR3 sequence (DNA): TGTGCCAGCGGGGCTTTAAGCCGGACAGATACGCAGTATTTT. This codes for CASGALSRTDTQYF.

The gene calls are TRBV7-2 and TRBJ2-2, with 14 nucleotides matching TRBD2. The germline gives CDR1 SGHTA, CDR2 FQGNSA. J lost 7 bases, V lost 3 bases, and 4 bases had no gene match. This CDR3 has 16 residues. The CDR3 DNA sequence: TGTGCCAGCAGCTTGACTAGCGGGGGGGCCTTCGGGGAGCTGTTTTTT. As protein: CASSLTSGGAFGELFF.

This clone was observed once. The chain uses TRBV5-5 and TRBJ1-1; D may be TRBD1 (6 bases). Germline CDR1 is SGHKS and CDR2 is YYEKEE (reference sequence). The ends were cut back, 0 bases at V and 1 base at J, with 16 bases in the middle. The CDR3 spans 17 residues. The CDR3 here is CASSLAAGGHGNTEAFF. The CDR3 bases are TGTGCCAGCAGCTTGGCCGCGGGGGGGCATGGGAACACTGAAGCTTTCTTT.

This clone was picked up one time. V usage is TRBV6-4 and J usage is TRBJ2-1; D possibly corresponds to TRBD2 (7 bases). CDR1 MRHNA and CDR2 SNTAGT come from the germline V gene. The CDR3 totals 16 residues. V gave up 4 bases and J gave up 2 bases, with 15 bases separating them. Here the CDR3 DNA reads TGTGCCAGCAGTGGGGAAGGGGGGGCCGCCTACAATGAGCAGTTCTTC. Translated: CASSGEGGAAYNEQFF.

This clone was counted ten times or more. The V and J genes are TRBV12-5 and TRBJ2-3, with 7 bases identical to TRBD2. The CDR3 has 17 residues. Germline trimming cut 7 bases from V and 4 bases from J; bases unmatched to any gene: 17. Per germline, CDR1 LGHNT and CDR2 FRNRAP. In DNA form, the CDR3 reads TGTGCTAGTGCCTCATCGGCTGGCGGGGGAGTTTCAGATACGCAGTATTTT. It encodes CASASSAGGGVSDTQYF.

The chain links TRBV10-2 to TRBJ1-2, with D possibly matching TRBD1 (5 bases). The CDR3 totals 13 residues. V was trimmed by 6 bases and J by 2 bases, leaving 10 bases between them. Looked up from germline, CDR1 is WSHSY and CDR2 is SAAADI. CDR3 in DNA: TGCGCCAGCAGGGCAGGGATAAACTATGGCTACACCTTC. It specifies CASRAGINYGYTF.

The genes are TRBV4-1 and TRBJ2-2; D remains unclear. With 1 base removed from V and 6 bases from J, the gap between germline ends came to 6 bases. The CDR3 sequence is 13 residues long. Germline CDR1 MGHRA, CDR2 YSYEKL. CDR3 sequence (DNA): TGCGCCAGCAGCCAAGTTGAGCCCGGGGAGCTGTTTTTT. This encodes CASSQVEPGELFF.

This chain connects TRBV4-1 to TRBJ1-4; 10 nucleotides align to TRBD1. Losses at the gene ends were 3 bases for V and 7 bases for J; bases not matched to a gene: 2. Germline values: CDR1 MGHRA, CDR2 YSYEKL. The CDR3 spans 14 residues. CDR3 sequence reads: CASSHGTGVEKLFF. DNA for the CDR3: TGCGCCAGCAGCCATGGGACAGGGGTTGAAAAACTGTTTTTT.

This rearrangement joins TRBV5-1 to TRBJ2-2, with 7 bases matching TRBD1. This CDR3 is 15 amino acids long. After removal of 3 bases from V and 5 bases from J, the junction contained 7 bases not matched to a gene. Germline CDR1 SGHRS, CDR2 YFSETQ. CDR3 bases: TGCGCCAGCAGCTCCGGGACAGACAGGACCGGGGAGCTGTTTTTT. It yields the protein CASSSGTDRTGELFF.

V and J are TRBV19 and TRBJ2-7; 10 bases map to TRBD1. Germline V gene lookup returns CDR1 LNHDA and CDR2 SQIVND (reference sequence). V gave up 5 bases and J gave up 4 bases; unmatched junction bases: 11. The CDR3 length is 16 residues. Written as DNA, the CDR3 is TGTGCCAGTAGTCCGAGACCGGGACAGGGGCTGTACGAGCAGTACTTC. Its protein is CASSPRPGQGLYEQYF.

The J gene is TRBJ1-3, the V gene TRBV3-1 (or the pseudogene TRBV3-2); tentative D call: TRBD1 (5 bases). The CDR3 loop spans 16 amino acids. Germline V CDR1 and CDR2: LGHDT, YNNKEL (reference sequence). Trimming stripped 0 bases from V and 0 bases from J, with 9 bases between. For the CDR3, the DNA is TGTGCCAGCAGCCAAGACTTCAGGGCCTCTGGAAACACCATATATTTT. It yields the protein CASSQDFRASGNTIYF.

This chain uses TRBV25-1 with TRBJ1-2, with D possibly being TRBD1 (6 bases). CDR3 length: 13 residues. Trimming took off 6 bases at V and 4 bases at J, with 12 bases between the two ends. From germline, CDR1 is MGHDK and CDR2 SYGVNS. The CDR3 is CASRVTGSYGYTF. CDR3 nucleotide sequence: TGTGCCAGCAGGGTCACAGGGAGCTATGGCTACACCTTC.

This clone appeared once. V and J are TRBV12-5 and TRBJ1-5; D is undetermined. The CDR3 runs to 15 residues. Germline V gene data show CDR1 as LGHNT and CDR2 as FRNRAP. V dropped 0 bases and J dropped 5 bases, with 11 bases sitting between them. CDR3 amino acids: CASGLVGAADQPQHF. The CDR3 bases are TGTGCTAGTGGTTTGGTAGGCGCGGCGGATCAGCCCCAGCATTTT.